The 2 T cell receptor beta chains below come from one sample, sequenced in a study of T cells after yellow fever vaccination. In TCRdb, the 5' RACE reads were re-called with MiXCR into one record per CDR3 protein. The table records about 500,000 distinct CDR3 sequences, around 17% of them present only once. Sample: PBMCs, taken 4 to 5 days after the first yellow fever vaccination. Source of these receptors: a man aged 18 to 30 who received the YFV17D yellow fever vaccine.

V gene TRBV10-3 combines with J gene TRBJ2-7; 11 bases are a match to TRBD1. With V trimmed by 3 bases and J by 2 bases, 6 bases remained unmatched. The CDR3 is 16 residues long. Germline V CDR1 and CDR2: ENHRY, SYGVKD. The CDR3 bases are TGTGCCATCAGTGACTCGGGACAGGGGGACACCTACGAGCAGTACTTC. It specifies CAISDSGQGDTYEQYF.

For the CDR3, the DNA is TGTGCCAGCAGCTGGACTAGCGGGGAGAACACCGGGGAGCTGTTTTTT. Encoded protein: CASSWTSGENTGELFF. The V call is TRBV12-3 or TRBV12-4, the J call TRBJ2-2; 12 bases line up with TRBD2. The CDR3 extends over 16 amino acids. Losses at the gene ends were 6 bases for V and 1 base for J; bases not matched to a gene: 3.